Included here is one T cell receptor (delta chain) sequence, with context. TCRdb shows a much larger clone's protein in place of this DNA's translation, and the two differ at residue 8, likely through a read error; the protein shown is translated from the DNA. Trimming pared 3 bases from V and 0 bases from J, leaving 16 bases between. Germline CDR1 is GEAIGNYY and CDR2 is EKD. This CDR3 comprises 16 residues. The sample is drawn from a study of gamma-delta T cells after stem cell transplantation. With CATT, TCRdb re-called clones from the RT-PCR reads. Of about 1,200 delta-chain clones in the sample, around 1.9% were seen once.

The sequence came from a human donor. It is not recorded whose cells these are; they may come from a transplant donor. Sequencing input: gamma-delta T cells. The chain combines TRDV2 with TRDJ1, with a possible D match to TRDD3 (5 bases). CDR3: CACDHLGEPYTDKLIF. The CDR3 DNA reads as TGTGCCTGTGACCATCTTGGGGAGCCGTACACCGATAAACTCATCTTT.